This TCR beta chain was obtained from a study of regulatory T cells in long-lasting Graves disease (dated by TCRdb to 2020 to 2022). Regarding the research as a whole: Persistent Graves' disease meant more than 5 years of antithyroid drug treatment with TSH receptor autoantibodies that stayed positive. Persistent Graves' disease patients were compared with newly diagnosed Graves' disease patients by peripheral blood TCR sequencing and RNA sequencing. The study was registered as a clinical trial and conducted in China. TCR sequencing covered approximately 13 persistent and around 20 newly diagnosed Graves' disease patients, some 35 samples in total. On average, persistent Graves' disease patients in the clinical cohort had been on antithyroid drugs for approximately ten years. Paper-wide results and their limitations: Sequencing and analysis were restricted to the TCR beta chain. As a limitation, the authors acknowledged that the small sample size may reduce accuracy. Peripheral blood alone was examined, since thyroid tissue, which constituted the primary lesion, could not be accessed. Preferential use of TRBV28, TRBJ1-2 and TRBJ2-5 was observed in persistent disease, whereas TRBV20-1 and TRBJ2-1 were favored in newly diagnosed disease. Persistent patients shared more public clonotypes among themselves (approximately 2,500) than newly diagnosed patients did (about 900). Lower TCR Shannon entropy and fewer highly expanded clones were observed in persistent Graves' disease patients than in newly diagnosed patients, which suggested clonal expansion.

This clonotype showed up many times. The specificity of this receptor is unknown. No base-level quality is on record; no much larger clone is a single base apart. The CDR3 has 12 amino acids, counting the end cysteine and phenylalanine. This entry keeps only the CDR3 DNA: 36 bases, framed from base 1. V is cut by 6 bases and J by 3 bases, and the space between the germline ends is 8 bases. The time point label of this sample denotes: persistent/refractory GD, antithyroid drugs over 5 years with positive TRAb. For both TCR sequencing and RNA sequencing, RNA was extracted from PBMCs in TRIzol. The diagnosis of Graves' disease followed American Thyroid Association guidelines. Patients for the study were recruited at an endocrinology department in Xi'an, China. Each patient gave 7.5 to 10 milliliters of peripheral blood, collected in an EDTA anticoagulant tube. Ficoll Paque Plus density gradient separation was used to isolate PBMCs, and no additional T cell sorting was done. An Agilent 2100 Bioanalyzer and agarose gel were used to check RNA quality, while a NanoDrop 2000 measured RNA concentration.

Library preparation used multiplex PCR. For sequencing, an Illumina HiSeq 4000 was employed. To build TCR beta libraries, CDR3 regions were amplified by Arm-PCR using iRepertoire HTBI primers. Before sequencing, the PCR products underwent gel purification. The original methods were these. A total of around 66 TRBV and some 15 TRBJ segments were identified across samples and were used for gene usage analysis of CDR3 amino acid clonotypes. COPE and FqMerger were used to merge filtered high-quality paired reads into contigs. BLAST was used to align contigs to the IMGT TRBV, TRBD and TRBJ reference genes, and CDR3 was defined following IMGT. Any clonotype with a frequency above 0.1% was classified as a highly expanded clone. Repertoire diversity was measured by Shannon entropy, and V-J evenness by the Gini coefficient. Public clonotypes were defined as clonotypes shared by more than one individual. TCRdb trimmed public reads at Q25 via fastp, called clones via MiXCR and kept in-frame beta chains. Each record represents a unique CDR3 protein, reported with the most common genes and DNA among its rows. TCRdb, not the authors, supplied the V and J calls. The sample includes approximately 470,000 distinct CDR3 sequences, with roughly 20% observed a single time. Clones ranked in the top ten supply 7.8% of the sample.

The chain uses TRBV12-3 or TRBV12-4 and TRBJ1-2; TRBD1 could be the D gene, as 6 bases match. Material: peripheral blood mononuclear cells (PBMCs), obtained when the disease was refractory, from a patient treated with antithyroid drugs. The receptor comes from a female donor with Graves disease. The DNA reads TGTGCCAGCAGACCAGGGGACTATGGCTACACCTTC. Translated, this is CASRPGDYGYTF.